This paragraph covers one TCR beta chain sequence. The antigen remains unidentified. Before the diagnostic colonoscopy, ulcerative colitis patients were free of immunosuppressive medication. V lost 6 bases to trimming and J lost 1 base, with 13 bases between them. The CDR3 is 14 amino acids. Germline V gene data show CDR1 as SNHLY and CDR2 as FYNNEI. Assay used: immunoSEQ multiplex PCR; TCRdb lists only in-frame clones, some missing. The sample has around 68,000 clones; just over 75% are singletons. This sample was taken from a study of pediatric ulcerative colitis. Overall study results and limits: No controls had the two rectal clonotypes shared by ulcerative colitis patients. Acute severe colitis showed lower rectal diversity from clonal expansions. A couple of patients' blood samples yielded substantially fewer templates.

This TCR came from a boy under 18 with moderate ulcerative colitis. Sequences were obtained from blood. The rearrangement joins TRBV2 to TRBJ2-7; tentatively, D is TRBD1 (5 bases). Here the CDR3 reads CASRDRQPSYEQYF. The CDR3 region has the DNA TGTGCCAGCAGGGATAGACAGCCGTCCTACGAGCAGTACTTC.